This TCR beta chain was sequenced during a study of CD8+CD57+ T cells in acquired aplastic anemia. Study-wide context: Sorted cells (CD4+ and CD8+) yielded DNA amounts that averaged approximately 3.1 ug. Study-wide results and limits: In CD8+ cells, Simpson's diversity showed no significant difference between patients and controls. There were 25 to 35 CD8+ CDR3 sequences that occurred in both patients and controls.

For this clonotype: Antigen specificity is unknown.

All patients picked for sequencing had shown, by flow cytometry, an expansion of CD8+CD57+ cells. The study sampled blood from patients who had received no therapy. Deletions cut 4 bases from V and 6 bases from J, with 9 bases between. The CDR3 runs 12 residues. Per germline, CDR1 SGHRS and CDR2 YFSETQ. The template used for profiling TCR beta VDJ and CDR3 was genomic DNA. TCRdb reprocessed the reads with MiXCR, giving one entry per CDR3 protein. The data hold some 150,000 distinct CDR3 sequences, with around 50% observed a single time. The V gene is TRBV5-1, the J gene TRBJ2-3; no definite D call. The receptor was isolated from a human donor with aplastic anemia. Sequencing was carried out using sorted CD4+, CD8+, or CD8+CD57+ T cells (not recorded which) from PBMCs. CDR3 DNA: TGCGCCAGCAGCGAAATCGGGGATACGCAGTATTTT. The encoded protein is CASSEIGDTQYF.